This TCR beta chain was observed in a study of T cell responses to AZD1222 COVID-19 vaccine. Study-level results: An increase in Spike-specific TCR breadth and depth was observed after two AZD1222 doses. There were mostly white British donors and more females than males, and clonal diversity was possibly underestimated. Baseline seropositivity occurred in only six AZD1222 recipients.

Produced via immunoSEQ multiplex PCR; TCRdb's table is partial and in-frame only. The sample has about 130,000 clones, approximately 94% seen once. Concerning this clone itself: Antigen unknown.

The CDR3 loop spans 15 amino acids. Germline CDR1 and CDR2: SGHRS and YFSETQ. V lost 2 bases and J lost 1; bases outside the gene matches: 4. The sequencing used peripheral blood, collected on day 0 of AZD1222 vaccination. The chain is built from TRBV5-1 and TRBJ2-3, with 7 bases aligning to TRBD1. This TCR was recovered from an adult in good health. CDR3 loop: CASSLTGARTDTQYF. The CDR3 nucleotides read TGCGCCAGCAGCTTAACAGGGGCGCGCACAGATACGCAGTATTTT.